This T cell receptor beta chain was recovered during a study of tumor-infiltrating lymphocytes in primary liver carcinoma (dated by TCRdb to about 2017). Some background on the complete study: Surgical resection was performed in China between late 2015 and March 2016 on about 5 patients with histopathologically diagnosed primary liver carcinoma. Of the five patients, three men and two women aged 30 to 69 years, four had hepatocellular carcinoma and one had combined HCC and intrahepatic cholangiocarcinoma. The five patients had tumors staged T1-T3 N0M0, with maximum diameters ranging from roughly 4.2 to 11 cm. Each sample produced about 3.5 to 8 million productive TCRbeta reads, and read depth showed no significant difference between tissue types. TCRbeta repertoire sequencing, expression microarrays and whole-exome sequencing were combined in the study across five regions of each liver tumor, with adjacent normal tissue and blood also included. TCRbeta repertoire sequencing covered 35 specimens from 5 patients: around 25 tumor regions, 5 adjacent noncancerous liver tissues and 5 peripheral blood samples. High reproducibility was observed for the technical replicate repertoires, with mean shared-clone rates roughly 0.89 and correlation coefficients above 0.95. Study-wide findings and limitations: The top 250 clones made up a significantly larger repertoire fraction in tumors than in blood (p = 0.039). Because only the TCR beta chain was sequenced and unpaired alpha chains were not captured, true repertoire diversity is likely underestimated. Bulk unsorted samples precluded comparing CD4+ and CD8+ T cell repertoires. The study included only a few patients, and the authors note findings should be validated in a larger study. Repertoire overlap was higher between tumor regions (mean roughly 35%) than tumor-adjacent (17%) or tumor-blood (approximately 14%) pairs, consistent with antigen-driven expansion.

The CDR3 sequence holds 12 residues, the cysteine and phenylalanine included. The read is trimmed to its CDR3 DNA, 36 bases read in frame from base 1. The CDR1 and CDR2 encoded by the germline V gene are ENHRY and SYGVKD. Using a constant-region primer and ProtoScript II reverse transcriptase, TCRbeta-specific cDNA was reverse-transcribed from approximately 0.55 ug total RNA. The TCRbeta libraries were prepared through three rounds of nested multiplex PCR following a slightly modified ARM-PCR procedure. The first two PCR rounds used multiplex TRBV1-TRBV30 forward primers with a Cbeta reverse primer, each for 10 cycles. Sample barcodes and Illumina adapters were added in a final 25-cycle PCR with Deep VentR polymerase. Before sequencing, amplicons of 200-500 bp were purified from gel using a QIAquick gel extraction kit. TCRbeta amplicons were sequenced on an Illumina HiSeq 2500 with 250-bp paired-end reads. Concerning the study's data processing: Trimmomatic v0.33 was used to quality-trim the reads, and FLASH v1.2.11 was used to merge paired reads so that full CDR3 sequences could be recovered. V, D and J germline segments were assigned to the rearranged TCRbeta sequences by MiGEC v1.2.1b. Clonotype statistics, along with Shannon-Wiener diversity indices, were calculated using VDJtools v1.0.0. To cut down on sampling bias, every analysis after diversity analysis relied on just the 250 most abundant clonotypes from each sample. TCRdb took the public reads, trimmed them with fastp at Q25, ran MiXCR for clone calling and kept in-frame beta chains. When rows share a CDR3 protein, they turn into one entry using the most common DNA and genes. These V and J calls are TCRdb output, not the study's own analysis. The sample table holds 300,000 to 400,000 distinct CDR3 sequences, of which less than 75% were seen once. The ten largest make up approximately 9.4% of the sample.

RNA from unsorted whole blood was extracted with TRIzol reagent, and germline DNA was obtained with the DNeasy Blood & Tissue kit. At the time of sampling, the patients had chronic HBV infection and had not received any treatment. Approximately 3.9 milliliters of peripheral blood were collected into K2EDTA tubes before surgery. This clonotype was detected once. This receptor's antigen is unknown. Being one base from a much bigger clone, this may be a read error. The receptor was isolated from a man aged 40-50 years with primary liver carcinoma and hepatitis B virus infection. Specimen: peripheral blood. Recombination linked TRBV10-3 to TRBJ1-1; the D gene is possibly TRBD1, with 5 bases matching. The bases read TGTGGCATCGGGGGGACCAACACTGAAGCTTTCTTT. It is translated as CGIGGTNTEAFF.